A selection of T cell receptor beta chains follows, all from one sample in a study of T cell repertoires in cytomegalovirus infection. These receptors lack a known antigen. MiXCR was run by TCRdb on the reads, yielding one entry per CDR3 protein. Found here are fewer than 70,000 distinct CDR3 sequences, about 27% of them singletons; the top ten hold roughly three fifths. The starting material was CD8+ T cells from cultured PBMCs, obtained from culture after CMV antigen stimulation. The receptor source for this set is a human donor in good health (CMV status not recorded). Some clones in this sample may be carry-over from other donors' samples. Each CDR3 is given with its conserved first and last residue. D genes are given only for firm matches. Not all rows give a size; the values are once, few, many and, for expanded clones, a class.

D gene | J gene | clone size | V gene | CDR3 DNA | CDR3 protein
. | TRBJ2-7 | many | TRBV7-2 | TGTGCCAGCAAGGAGGGGGGCCCATCCAGCTCCTACGAGCAGTACTTC | CASKEGGPSSSYEQYF
. | TRBJ2-3 | few | TRBV11-2 | TGTGCCAGCAGACCATCCGGGGCTCGGGGGACAGATACGCAGTATTTT | CASRPSGARGTDTQYF
. | TRBJ2-6 | . | TRBV19 | TGTGCCAGTAAAAGCTATGGGGGCACCAAGTCTGGGGCCAACGTCCTGACTTTC | CASKSYGGTKSGANVLTF
TRBD2 | TRBJ2-3 | once | TRBV19 | TGTGCAGCAGCGGGGGGGCTCACAGATACGCAGTATTTT | CAAAGGLTDTQYF
TRBD1 | TRBJ1-5 | many | TRBV12-3/TRBV12-4 | TGTGCCAGCAGTCCAACAGGGGGCAATCAGCCCCAGCATTTT | CASSPTGGNQPQHF
TRBD1 | TRBJ1-1 | few | TRBV6-2/TRBV6-3 | TGTGCCAGCAGTTACGCTCGGGACAGATTGAACACTGAAGCTTTCTTT | CASSYARDRLNTEAFF
. | TRBJ2-3 | once | TRBV12-3/TRBV12-4 | TGTGCCAGCAGTAGAACAGGGCTCACAGATACGCAGTATTTT | CASSRTGLTDTQYF
TRBD2 | TRBJ2-4 | many | TRBV6-1 | TGTGCCAGCACCGGACTAGCGGGAGGGTTAATTATCGAGTTC | CASTGLAGGLIIEF
. | TRBJ2-3 | . | TRBV4-3 | TGCGCCAGCAGCCACTACACAGATACGCAGTATTTT | CASSHYTDTQYF
TRBD1 | TRBJ1-6 | many | TRBV7-2 | TGTGCCAGCAGCGACCGGGACAGGGGGCTTAGTAATTCACCCCTCCACTTT | CASSDRDRGLSNSPLHF
TRBD1 | TRBJ1-2 | few | TRBV5-6 | TGTGCCAGCAGGACCCCAGGGGGCTATTATGGCTACACCTTC | CASRTPGGYYGYTF
. | TRBJ1-1 | many | TRBV24-1 | TGTGCCACCAGTGATGCAGGGGTTTACACTGAAGCTTTCTTT | CATSDAGVYTEAFF
TRBD2 | TRBJ2-1 | many | TRBV7-2 | TGTGCCAGCAGCCCCACGGGACTAGTGATTTACAATGAGCAGTTCTTC | CASSPTGLVIYNEQFF
. | TRBJ1-2 | . | TRBV7-9 | TGTGCCAGCAGCTTAGGCAGGGATATGTACGGCTACACCTTC | CASSLGRDMYGYTF
. | TRBJ2-1 | . | TRBV7-2 | TGTGCCAGCAGACCAAAGCCCGGTCTAGTTAGCTCCAATGAGTTCTTC | CASRPKPGLVSSNEFF
. | TRBJ2-2 | . | TRBV27 | TGTGCCAGCTCGGTAGGGAGGAACGACGGGGAGCTGTTTTTT | CASSVGRNDGELFF
TRBD1 | TRBJ1-2 | . | TRBV28 | TGTGCCAGCAGTCGAGGACAGGGGACTTTCGACTATGGCTACACCTTC | CASSRGQGTFDYGYTF
TRBD1 | TRBJ2-7 | many | TRBV6-2/TRBV6-3 | TGTGCCAGCAGTTACCCTGGGGGACAGCTGGCCCTGGTCGGGCAGTACTTC | CASSYPGGQLALVGQYF
. | TRBJ2-7 | many | TRBV27 | TGTGCCAGCAGTTTGAACACCGTGAGGGAGCAGTACTTC | CASSLNTVREQYF
. | TRBJ1-5 | few | TRBV27 | TGTGCCAGCAGTTACGGAAGGGTTCAGCCCCAGCATTTT | CASSYGRVQPQHF
. | TRBJ2-1 | . | TRBV24-1 | TGTGCCACCAGTGATTTGCTCAATGAGCAGTTCTTC | CATSDLLNEQFF
. | TRBJ2-2 | few | TRBV11-3 | TGTGCCAGCAGGGGGGAGACCTTCGACACCGGGGAGCTGTTTTTT | CASRGETFDTGELFF
. | TRBJ2-7 | . | TRBV6-8 | TGTGCCAGCAGTTACTCGAAAAGCGAAAGGGGCCTTTCCTACGAGCAGTACTTC | CASSYSKSERGLSYEQYF
TRBD2 | TRBJ2-1 | . | TRBV6-2/TRBV6-3 | TGTGCCAGCAGTGCCGGACTAGCGGGGAGCAGGCGGGAGCAGTTCTTC | CASSAGLAGSRREQFF
. | TRBJ2-1 | many | TRBV7-6 | TGTGCCAGCAGTCCTAGGGGCTCCTACAATGAGCAGTTCTTC | CASSPRGSYNEQFF
. | TRBJ1-1 | . | TRBV4-1 | TGCGCCAGCAGCCAAGATCTAAGGAACACTGAAGCTTTCTTT | CASSQDLRNTEAFF